The 22 T cell receptor beta chains below all came from one sample that was sequenced in a study of cytomegalovirus exposure and HLA in healthy donors. The primer mix had 60 Vbeta and 13 Jbeta primers. Sequencing was performed with immunoSEQ multiplex PCR; in TCRdb, only in-frame clones are kept and a portion is missing. The repertoire includes about 150,000 clones, roughly 70% of them detected once, and about 4.7% sits in the top ten. What was sequenced was PBMCs. These receptors were taken from a man between 60 and 70 years old in good health and CMV-seronegative.

The chain combines TRBV29-1 with TRBJ1-2; TRBD1 agrees at 10 bases. CDR1 is SQVTM, CDR2 ANQGSEA, per germline. Germline trimming cut 1 base from V and 8 bases from J; bases unmatched to any gene: 7. The CDR3 is 14 amino acids. CDR3 loop: CSVEGGQGVGGYTF. In nucleotides, the CDR3 is TGCAGCGTTGAAGGCGGACAGGGGGTGGGCGGCTACACCTTC.

The chain recombines TRBV5-1 with TRBJ2-1; 7 nucleotides align to TRBD2. The CDR3 sequence is 12 residues long. Losses at the gene ends were 4 bases for V and 10 bases for J; bases not matched to a gene: 5. CDR1 SGHRS and CDR2 YFSETQ come from the germline V gene. The CDR3 nucleotides are TGCGCCAGCAGCCTGACTAGCAACGAGCAGTTCTTC. It codes for CASSLTSNEQFF.

The chain uses TRBV2 and TRBJ2-7; weak D call: TRBD2 (5 bases). CDR1 is SNHLY and CDR2 is FYNNEI in the germline V gene. V lost 2 bases to trimming and J lost 1 base, with 12 bases between them. The CDR3 extends over 15 amino acids. The CDR3: CASSERRVDSYEQYF. The DNA of the CDR3 is TGTGCCAGCAGTGAAAGGCGGGTGGATTCCTACGAGCAGTACTTC.

V and J are TRBV5-4 and TRBJ1-6; no firm D call. Germline CDR1 is SGHNT and CDR2 is YYREEE (reference sequence). The CDR3 contains 16 residues. Trimming took 4 bases from V and 8 from J, leaving 19 bases between them. CDR3 in amino acids: CASSPIGLSVDSPLHF. The DNA for the CDR3 is TGTGCCAGCAGCCCCATAGGACTGAGCGTAGATTCACCCCTCCACTTT.

The chain is built from TRBV11-3 and TRBJ2-7, with D possibly being TRBD2 (7 bases). The CDR3 runs 14 residues. Trimming pared 1 base from V and 5 bases from J, leaving 12 bases between. Looked up from germline, CDR1 is SGHNT and CDR2 is YENEEA. Here the CDR3 reads CASSLGGGADEQYF. The CDR3 DNA is TGTGCCAGCAGCTTAGGGGGGGGCGCGGACGAGCAGTACTTC.

This clone was counted between two and nine times. V is TRBV5-1 and J is TRBJ1-1; D remains unclear. The CDR3 contains 14 residues. V shed 0 bases and J shed 3 bases, with 9 bases lying between them. Germline V gives CDR1 SGHRS, CDR2 YFSETQ. Written as DNA, the CDR3 is TGCGCCAGCAGCTTGGACAACAGCTACACTGAAGCTTTCTTT. Amino acid sequence: CASSLDNSYTEAFF.

The chain has TRBV5-1 and TRBJ2-3; D is unresolved. The V end lost 5 bases, the J end lost 1 base, and 17 bases lay between the germline ends. The CDR3 has 16 amino acids. Germline lookup yields CDR1 SGHRS and CDR2 YFSETQ. CDR3 protein: CASSSSSRLGTDTQYF. Here the CDR3 DNA reads TGCGCCAGCAGTTCTTCCTCCAGGCTGGGCACAGATACGCAGTATTTT.

The chain couples TRBV14 to TRBJ2-4; weak D call: TRBD1 (6 bases). The CDR3 has 15 residues. Germline CDR1 and CDR2: SGHDN and FVKESK. V dropped 1 base and J dropped 6 bases, with 13 bases sitting between them. The CDR3 sequence: CASSQVAGAGNIQYF. The DNA for the CDR3 is TGTGCCAGCAGCCAAGTTGCAGGGGCGGGAAACATTCAGTACTTC.

CDR3 sequence (DNA): TGTGCCTGGAGTGCCCTAGCGGGAGGGCCAGAGACCCAGTACTTC. Translation gives CAWSALAGGPETQYF. The J gene is TRBJ2-5, the V gene TRBV30, with TRBD2 matching 12 bases. Trimming took 1 base from V and 4 from J; bases not matched to a gene: 4. The CDR3 is 15 residues long. Germline lookup yields CDR1 GTSNPN and CDR2 SVGIG (reference sequence).

Only a few counts were recorded for this clone. The gene calls are TRBV10-3 and TRBJ1-3; possible D gene TRBD1, 5 bases. Germline assignment: CDR1 ENHRY and CDR2 SYGVKD. V was cut by 4 bases and J by 1 base, with 11 bases left in between. The length of the CDR3 is 15 residues. DNA for the CDR3: TGTGCCATCAGTGGTGGGCCAGGGTCTGGAAACACCATATATTTT. Translated: CAISGGPGSGNTIYF.

V and J are TRBV28 and TRBJ1-1; D unresolved. The V and J ends lost 5 bases and 4 bases respectively, with 14 bases between them. The CDR3 extends over 14 amino acids. CDR1 is MDHEN and CDR2 is SYDVKM in the germline V gene. CDR3 sequence (DNA): TGTGCCAGCAGTCAGAATTGGACTCCCACTGAAGCTTTCTTT. Translation gives CASSQNWTPTEAFF. Based on the CDR3 plus reference TRBV28 and TRBJ1-1, the full variable domain is DVKVTQSSRYLVKRTGEKVFLECVQDMDHENMFWYRQDPGLGLRLIYFSYDVKMKEKGDIPEGYSVSREKKERFSLILESASTNQTSMYLCASSQNWTPTEAFFGQGTRLTVV.

This chain connects TRBV5-4 to TRBJ2-7, with 9 bases identical to TRBD2. V lost 4 bases, J lost 4 bases, and 6 bases stayed unmatched. This CDR3 region has 14 residues. The germline gives CDR1 SGHNT, CDR2 YYREEE (reference sequence). The DNA for the CDR3 is TGTGCCAGCAGCGGGCGGGGGGGAGAGTACGAGCAGTACTTC. Its protein is CASSGRGGEYEQYF.

J is TRBJ1-2 and V is TRBV28, with D possibly matching TRBD1 (5 bases). V was trimmed by 4 bases and J by 3 bases, leaving 24 bases between them. The CDR3 is made up of 18 amino acids. Germline V gene sequence: CDR1 MDHEN, CDR2 SYDVKM. As DNA, the CDR3 is TGTGCCAGCAGTTCCCCCCGGGGGACTACCCGAGGGCACTATGGCTACACCTTC. As protein: CASSSPRGTTRGHYGYTF.

Worth noting for this clone: Other nucleotide sequences in the sample specify the same CDR3. This chain connects TRBV28 to TRBJ2-7; D uncertain. Germline CDR1 is MDHEN and CDR2 is SYDVKM. This CDR3 is built from 12 residues. Trimming stripped 2 bases from V and 3 bases from J, with 5 bases between. The CDR3 sequence is CASSLPGYEQYF. Written as DNA, the CDR3 is TGTGCCAGCAGTTTACCGGGCTACGAGCAGTACTTC.

This clone was recorded a few times. This chain connects TRBV5-8 to TRBJ2-4; D gene unclear. The CDR3 is 14 residues long. Trimming pared 4 bases from V and 1 base from J, leaving 9 bases between. Germline lookup yields CDR1 SGHTS and CDR2 YDEGEE. As DNA, the CDR3 is TGTGCCAGCAGCCCGAGAGTTGCCAAAAACATTCAGTACTTC. This gives the protein CASSPRVAKNIQYF.

The genes are TRBV5-6 and TRBJ1-2; 7 bases are a match to TRBD1. Germline CDR1 reads SGHDT; CDR2 reads YYEEEE. This CDR3 is built from 14 residues. The ends lost 1 base at V and 8 bases at J; junction bases unmatched: 8. The CDR3 reads CASSLPRQGDGYTF. CDR3 nucleotide sequence: TGTGCCAGCAGCTTGCCCAGGCAGGGGGACGGCTACACCTTC.

The chain has TRBV4-3 and TRBJ2-3, with D tentatively TRBD2 (6 bases). V gave up 1 base and J gave up 5 bases, with 10 bases separating them. The CDR3 has 14 amino acids. Germline loops: CDR1 LGHNA, CDR2 YSLEER. The CDR3 reads CASSQAPGGDTQYF. The DNA for the CDR3 is TGCGCCAGCAGCCAAGCCCCCGGGGGAGATACGCAGTATTTT.

The V gene is TRBV19, the J gene TRBJ1-1; D might be TRBD1 (6 bases). The CDR3 has 14 amino acids. Between the trimmed V and J ends, which lost 7 bases and 3 bases, there was a span of 15 bases. Looked up from germline, CDR1 is LNHDA and CDR2 is SQIVND (reference sequence). In DNA, the CDR3 is TGTGCCAGTAAAGTTAACGCAGGGGACACTGAAGCTTTCTTT. Its protein is CASKVNAGDTEAFF.

The chain joins TRBV7-2 to TRBJ2-5; no definite D call. The CDR3 consists of 13 residues. CDR1 is SGHTA, CDR2 FQGNSA, per germline. Trimming removed 2 bases at V and 0 bases at J, with 4 bases between. The CDR3: CASSLSYQETQYF. As DNA, the CDR3 is TGTGCCAGCAGCTTATCGTACCAAGAGACCCAGTACTTC.

Regarding this clone: At one end the junction does not follow the germline gene, possibly because of a read error. Other DNA sequences in the sample encode the same CDR3. The rearrangement uses TRBV19 and TRBJ2-4, with 9 bases that match TRBD2. Germline CDR1 and CDR2: LNHDA and SQIVND (reference sequence). There are 15 residues in the CDR3. The CDR3 region is CASSIVTSGKNIQYF. The CDR3 bases are TGCGCCAGTAGTATAGTGACTAGCGGCAAAAACATTCAGTACTTC.

The CDR3, as DNA: TGCAGCGGATTAGCGGGAGGCCAGGAGACCCAGTACTTC. It is translated as CSGLAGGQETQYF. The J gene is TRBJ2-5, the V gene TRBV29-1; the match to TRBD2 covers 10 bases. V shed 7 bases and J 5 bases; nucleotides not matched to a gene: 7. Germline CDR1 reads SQVTM; CDR2 reads ANQGSEA. The CDR3 sequence is 13 residues long.

This sequence joins TRBV19 and TRBJ2-3; no reliable D call. This CDR3 spans 14 amino acids. Germline CDR1 is LNHDA and CDR2 is SQIVND (reference sequence). With 5 bases removed from V and 3 bases from J, the gap between germline ends came to 12 bases. CDR3 DNA sequence: TGTGCCAGTAGTCCCTTCGACGGGACAGATACGCAGTATTTT. Its protein product is CASSPFDGTDTQYF.